This is a list of T cell receptor beta chains from one sample in a study of identical twins. TCRdb ran MiXCR on the 5' RACE reads and lists one entry per CDR3 protein. The sample lists around 960,000 distinct CDR3 sequences; 9% to 15% were seen once. The data were also submitted as part of a second study, on yellow fever vaccine responses in identical twins.

The sequenced sample consisted of PBMCs. The receptors were sampled from a woman under 30 in good health. CDR3s leave out the opening cysteine and the closing phenylalanine or tryptophan. The D gene is left open where the match is weak.

>TRBV15|TRBD1|TRBJ2-3
ATSREDRAQGTQY
>TRBV7-3|TRBD2|TRBJ2-3
ASSLNEAGVGGVVY
>TRBV20-1|-|TRBJ2-7
SAIRGSYEQY
>TRBV2|-|TRBJ2-2
ASNGGPTGELF
>TRBV7-3|TRBD1|TRBJ2-2
ASSLSQTGWNTGELF
>TRBV19|-|TRBJ1-5
ASSSLMSNQPQH
>TRBV13|-|TRBJ2-1
ASSPRWASFNEQF
>TRBV6-1|-|TRBJ2-3
ASTAGDTDTQY
>TRBV3-1|TRBD1|TRBJ1-4
ASSQGNRGTNEKLF
>TRBV7-9|-|TRBJ2-2
ASSTPTTGELF
>TRBV29-1|TRBD2|TRBJ2-2
SVGTSGNTGELF
>TRBV12-3/TRBV12-4|TRBD1|TRBJ1-5
ASSFKRGPNQPQH
>TRBV5-1|TRBD1|TRBJ1-1
ASSLDGGQGAWNTEAF
>TRBV12-3/TRBV12-4|-|TRBJ2-6
ASSFGVSGANVLT
>TRBV7-9|TRBD1|TRBJ2-2
ASSLGTVSGELF
>TRBV20-1|-|TRBJ2-5
SAQTGTDQETQY
>TRBV28|-|TRBJ1-1
ASETGSAEAF
>TRBV6-2/TRBV6-3|TRBD2|TRBJ2-7
ASPMIPGGEQY
>TRBV12-3/TRBV12-4|TRBD1|TRBJ1-2
ASSKQGHGYT
>TRBV5-6|TRBD2|TRBJ2-3
ASSLGGSSGLNTDTQY
>TRBV6-2/TRBV6-3|-|TRBJ2-5
ASSPKGLHQETQY
>TRBV7-8|TRBD1|TRBJ2-2
ASSSGQPPNTGELF
>TRBV28|-|TRBJ1-2
ATKGRTDYGYT
>TRBV28|TRBD2|TRBJ2-2
ATQFIREGGGELF
>TRBV4-2|-|TRBJ2-7
ASSQELSAAYEQY
>TRBV20-1|TRBD1|TRBJ2-2
SARQWDRMNTGELF
>TRBV11-2|TRBD1|TRBJ2-2
ASSGWTGDSTGELF
>TRBV29-1|-|TRBJ2-1
SVAGGSSYNEQF
>TRBV20-1|-|TRBJ1-2
SAPWNTGRSGYT
>TRBV7-8|-|TRBJ1-4
ASSSLPGGEEKLF
>TRBV12-3/TRBV12-4|-|TRBJ2-4
ASSDPGRLAKNIQY
>TRBV28|TRBD2|TRBJ2-5
ASTELAMKQETQY
>TRBV5-1|-|TRBJ2-7
ASSLGRERGEQY
>TRBV28|TRBD1|TRBJ1-6
ASSLTGDNSPLH
>TRBV7-6|TRBD2|TRBJ2-3
ASSSRLAGIDTQY
>TRBV7-9|-|TRBJ1-2
ASSLDLYAGAYGYT
>TRBV6-5|TRBD1|TRBJ2-7
ASSYLGQGIVEQY